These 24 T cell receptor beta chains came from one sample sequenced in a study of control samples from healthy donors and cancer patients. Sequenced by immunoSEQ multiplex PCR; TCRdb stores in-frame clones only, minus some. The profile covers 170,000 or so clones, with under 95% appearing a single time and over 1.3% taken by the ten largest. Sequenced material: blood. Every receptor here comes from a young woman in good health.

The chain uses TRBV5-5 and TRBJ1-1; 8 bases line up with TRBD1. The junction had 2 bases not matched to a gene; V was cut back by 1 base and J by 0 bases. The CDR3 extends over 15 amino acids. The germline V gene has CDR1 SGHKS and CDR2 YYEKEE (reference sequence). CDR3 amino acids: CASSLSGGLNTEAFF. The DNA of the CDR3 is TGTGCCAGCAGCTTGTCAGGGGGCTTGAACACTGAAGCTTTCTTT. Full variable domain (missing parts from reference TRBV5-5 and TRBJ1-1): DAGVTQSPTHLIKTRGQQVTLRCSPISGHKSVSWYQQVLGQGPQFIFQYYEKEERGRGNFPDRFSARQFPNYSSELNVNALLLGDSALYLCASSLSGGLNTEAFFGQGTRLTVV.

CDR3 DNA: TGTGCCAGCAGCTTAAGCCCCGGGACGATCGAGACCCAGTACTTC. Protein sequence: CASSLSPGTIETQYF. The chain is built from TRBV7-3 and TRBJ2-5; tentatively, D is TRBD1 or TRBD2 (5 bases each). V was shortened by 1 base and J by 5 bases, with 14 bases between the two germline ends. CDR3 length equals 15 residues. Germline-derived CDR1 and CDR2 are SGHTA and FQGTGA.

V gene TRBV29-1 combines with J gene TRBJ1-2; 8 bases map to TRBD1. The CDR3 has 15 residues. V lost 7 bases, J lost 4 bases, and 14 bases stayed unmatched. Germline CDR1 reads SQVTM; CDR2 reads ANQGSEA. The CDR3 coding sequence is TGCAGCGATACCCCCGGGACAGGCAGAGGCTATGGCTACACCTTC. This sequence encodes CSDTPGTGRGYGYTF.

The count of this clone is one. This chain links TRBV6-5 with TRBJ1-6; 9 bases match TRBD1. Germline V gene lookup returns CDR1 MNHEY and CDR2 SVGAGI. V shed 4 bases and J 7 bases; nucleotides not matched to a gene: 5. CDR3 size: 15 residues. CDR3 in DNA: TGTGCCAGCAGTTTAAAACAGGGGGCGAATTCACCCCTCCACTTT. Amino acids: CASSLKQGANSPLHF.

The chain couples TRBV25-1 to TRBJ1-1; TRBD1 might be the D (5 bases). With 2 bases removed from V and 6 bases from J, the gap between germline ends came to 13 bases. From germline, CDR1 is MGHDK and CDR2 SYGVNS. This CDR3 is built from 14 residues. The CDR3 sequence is CASSETTATPEAFF. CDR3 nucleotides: TGTGCCAGCAGTGAAACGACAGCTACCCCTGAAGCTTTCTTT.

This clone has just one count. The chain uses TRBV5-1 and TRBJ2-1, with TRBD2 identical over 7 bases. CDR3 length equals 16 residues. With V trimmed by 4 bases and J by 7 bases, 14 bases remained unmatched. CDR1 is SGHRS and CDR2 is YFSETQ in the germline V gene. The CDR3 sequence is CASSVGPGEGANEQFF. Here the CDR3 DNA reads TGCGCCAGCAGCGTGGGGCCGGGGGAGGGTGCGAATGAGCAGTTCTTC.

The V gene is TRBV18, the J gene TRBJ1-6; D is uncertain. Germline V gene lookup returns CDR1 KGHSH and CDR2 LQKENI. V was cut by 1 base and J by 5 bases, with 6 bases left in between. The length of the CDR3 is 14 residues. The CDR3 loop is CASSPQPNNSPLHF. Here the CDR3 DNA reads TGTGCCAGCTCACCACAGCCGAATAATTCACCCCTCCACTTT.

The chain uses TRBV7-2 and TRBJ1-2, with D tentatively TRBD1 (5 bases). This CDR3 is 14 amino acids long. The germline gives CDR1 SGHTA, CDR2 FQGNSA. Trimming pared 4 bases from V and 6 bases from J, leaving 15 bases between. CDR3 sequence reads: CASSSERRGDGYTF. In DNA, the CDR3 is TGTGCCAGCAGCTCCGAGAGGAGAGGGGATGGCTACACCTTC.

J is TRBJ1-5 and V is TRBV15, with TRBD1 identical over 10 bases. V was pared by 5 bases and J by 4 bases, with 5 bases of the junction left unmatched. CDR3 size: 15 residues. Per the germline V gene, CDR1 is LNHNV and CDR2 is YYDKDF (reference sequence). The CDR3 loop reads CATSEGQGRNQPQHF. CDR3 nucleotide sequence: TGTGCCACCAGCGAGGGACAGGGGAGAAATCAGCCCCAGCATTTT.

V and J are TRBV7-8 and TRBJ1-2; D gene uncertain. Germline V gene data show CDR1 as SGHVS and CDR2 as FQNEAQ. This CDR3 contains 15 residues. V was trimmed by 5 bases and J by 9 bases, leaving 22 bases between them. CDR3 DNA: TGTGCCAGCAGCCGGAGAGAGGACCGACCGGATAGCTACACCTTC. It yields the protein CASSRREDRPDSYTF.

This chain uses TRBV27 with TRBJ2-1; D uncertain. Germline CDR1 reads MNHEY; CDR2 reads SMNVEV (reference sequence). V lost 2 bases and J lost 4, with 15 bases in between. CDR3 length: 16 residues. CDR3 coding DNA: TGTGCCAGCAGTTTAGAGTTGGCCTCCACTTACAATGAGCAGTTCTTC. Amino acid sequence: CASSLELASTYNEQFF.

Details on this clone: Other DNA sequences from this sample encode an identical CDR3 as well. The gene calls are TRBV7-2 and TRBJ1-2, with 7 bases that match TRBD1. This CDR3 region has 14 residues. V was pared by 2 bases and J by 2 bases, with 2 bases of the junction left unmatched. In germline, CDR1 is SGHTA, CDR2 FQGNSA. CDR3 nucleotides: TGTGCCAGCAGCTTACGGGGACAGAACTATGGCTACACCTTC. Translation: CASSLRGQNYGYTF.

This CDR3 reads CASSTRDSYRSEQYF. DNA of the CDR3: TGTGCCAGCAGTACGCGGGACAGTTATCGTTCCGAGCAGTACTTC. The chain joins TRBV6-2 or TRBV6-3 to TRBJ2-7; a weak D match, TRBD1 (7 bases). The CDR3 sequence is 15 residues long. Germline V lookup: CDR1 MNHEY, CDR2 SVGEGT. V dropped 5 bases and J dropped 6 bases, with 20 bases sitting between them.

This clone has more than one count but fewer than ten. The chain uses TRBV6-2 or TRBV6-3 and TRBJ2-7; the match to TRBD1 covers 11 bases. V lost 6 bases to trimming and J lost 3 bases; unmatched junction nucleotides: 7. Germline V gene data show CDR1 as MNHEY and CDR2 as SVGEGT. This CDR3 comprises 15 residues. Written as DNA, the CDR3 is TGTGCCAGCAGCTCCCCGGACAGGGGGCTCTACGAGCAGTACTTC. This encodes CASSSPDRGLYEQYF.

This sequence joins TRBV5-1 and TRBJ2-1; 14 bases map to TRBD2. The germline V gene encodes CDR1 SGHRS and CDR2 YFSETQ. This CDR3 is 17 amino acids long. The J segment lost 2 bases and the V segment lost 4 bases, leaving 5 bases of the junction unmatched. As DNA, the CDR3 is TGCGCCAGCAGCACCGGACTAGCGGGAGGAGCCTACAATGAGCAGTTCTTC. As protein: CASSTGLAGGAYNEQFF.

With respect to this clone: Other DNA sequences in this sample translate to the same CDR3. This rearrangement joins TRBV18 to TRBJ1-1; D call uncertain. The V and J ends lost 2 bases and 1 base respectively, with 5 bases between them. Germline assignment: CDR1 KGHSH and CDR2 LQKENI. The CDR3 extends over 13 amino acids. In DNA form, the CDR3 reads TGTGCCAGCTCACCATCAGGGAACACTGAAGCTTTCTTT. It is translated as CASSPSGNTEAFF.

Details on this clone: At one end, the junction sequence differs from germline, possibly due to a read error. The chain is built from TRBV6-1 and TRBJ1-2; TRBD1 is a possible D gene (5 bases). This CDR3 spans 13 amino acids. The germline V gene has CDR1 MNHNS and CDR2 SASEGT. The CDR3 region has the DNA TGTGCCAGCAGCGAAGGACATACCTATGGCTACACCTTC. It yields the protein CASSEGHTYGYTF.

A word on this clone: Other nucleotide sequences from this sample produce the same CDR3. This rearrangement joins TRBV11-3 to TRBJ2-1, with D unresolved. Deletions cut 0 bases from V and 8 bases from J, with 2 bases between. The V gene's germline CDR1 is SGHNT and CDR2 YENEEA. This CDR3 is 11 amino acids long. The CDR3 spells CASSLDYEQFF. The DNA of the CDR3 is TGTGCCAGCAGCTTAGACTATGAGCAGTTCTTC.

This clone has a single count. CDR3 protein: CASSFDSSGTDTQYF. CDR3 DNA: TGTGCCAGCAGCTTTGATTCTAGCGGCACAGATACGCAGTATTTT. The chain joins TRBV7-9 to TRBJ2-3, with a tentative D call TRBD2 (6 bases). V was cut by 3 bases and J by 1 base, with 11 bases left in between. CDR1 is SEHNR and CDR2 is FQNEAQ in the germline V gene (reference sequence). CDR3 length: 15 residues.

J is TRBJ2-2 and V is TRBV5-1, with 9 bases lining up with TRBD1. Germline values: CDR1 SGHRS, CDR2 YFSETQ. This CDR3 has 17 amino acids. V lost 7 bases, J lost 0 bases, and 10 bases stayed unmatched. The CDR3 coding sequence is TGCGCCAGCCGAGACAGGGGGGTAGCGGCGAACACCGGGGAGCTGTTTTTT. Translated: CASRDRGVAANTGELFF.

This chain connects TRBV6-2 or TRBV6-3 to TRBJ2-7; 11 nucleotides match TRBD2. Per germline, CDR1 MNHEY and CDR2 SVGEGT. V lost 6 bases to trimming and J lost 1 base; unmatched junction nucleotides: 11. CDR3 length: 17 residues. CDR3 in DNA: TGTGCCAGCAGCGAGGAGGCTAGCGGGAGGTGGTCCTACGAGCAGTACTTC. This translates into CASSEEASGRWSYEQYF.

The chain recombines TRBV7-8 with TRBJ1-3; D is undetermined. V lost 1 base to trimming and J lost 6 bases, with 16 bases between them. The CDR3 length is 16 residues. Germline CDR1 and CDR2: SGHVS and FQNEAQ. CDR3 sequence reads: CASSLEAAAWENTIYF. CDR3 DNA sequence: TGTGCCAGCAGCTTAGAGGCAGCAGCCTGGGAAAACACCATATATTTT.

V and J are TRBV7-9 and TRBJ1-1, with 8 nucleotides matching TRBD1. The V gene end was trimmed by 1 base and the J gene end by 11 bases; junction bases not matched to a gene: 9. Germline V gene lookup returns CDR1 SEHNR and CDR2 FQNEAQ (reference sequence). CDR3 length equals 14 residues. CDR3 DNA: TGTGCCAGCAGCTTAGAGGTCAAGACAGGGGCCGCTTTCTTT. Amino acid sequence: CASSLEVKTGAAFF. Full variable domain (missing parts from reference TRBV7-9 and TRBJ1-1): DTGVSQNPRHKITKRGQNVTFRCDPISEHNRLYWYRQTLGQGPEFLTYFQNEAQLEKSRLLSDRFSAERPKGSFSTLEIQRTEQGDSAMYLCASSLEVKTGAAFFGQGTRLTVV.

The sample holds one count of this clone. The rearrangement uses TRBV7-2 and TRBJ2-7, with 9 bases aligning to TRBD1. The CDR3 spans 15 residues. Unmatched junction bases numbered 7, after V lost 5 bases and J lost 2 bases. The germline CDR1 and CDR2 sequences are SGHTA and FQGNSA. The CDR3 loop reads CASSTGQGSTYEQYF. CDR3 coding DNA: TGTGCCAGCAGCACGGGACAGGGATCCACCTACGAGCAGTACTTC. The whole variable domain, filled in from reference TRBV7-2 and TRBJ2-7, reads GAGVSQSPSNKVTEKGKDVELRCDPISGHTALYWYRQSLGQGLEFLIYFQGNSAPDKSGLPSDRFSAERTGGSVSTLTIQRTQQEDSAVYLCASSTGQGSTYEQYFGPGTRLTVT.